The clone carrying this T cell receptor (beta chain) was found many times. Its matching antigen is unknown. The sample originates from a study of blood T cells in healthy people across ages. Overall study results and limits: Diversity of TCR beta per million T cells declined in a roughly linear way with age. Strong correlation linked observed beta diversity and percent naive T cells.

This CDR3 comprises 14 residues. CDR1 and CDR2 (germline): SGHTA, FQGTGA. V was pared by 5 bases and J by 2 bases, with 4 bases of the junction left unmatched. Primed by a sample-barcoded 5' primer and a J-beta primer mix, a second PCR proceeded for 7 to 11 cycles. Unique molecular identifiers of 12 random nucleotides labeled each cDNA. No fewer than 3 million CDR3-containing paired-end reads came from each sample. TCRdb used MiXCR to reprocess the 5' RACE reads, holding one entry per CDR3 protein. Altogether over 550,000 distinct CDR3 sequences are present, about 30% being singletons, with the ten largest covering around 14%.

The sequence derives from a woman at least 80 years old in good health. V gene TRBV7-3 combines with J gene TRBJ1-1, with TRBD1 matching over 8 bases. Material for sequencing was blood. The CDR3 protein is CASSTGTGNTEAFF. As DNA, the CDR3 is TGTGCCAGCAGCACCGGGACAGGAAACACTGAAGCTTTCTTT. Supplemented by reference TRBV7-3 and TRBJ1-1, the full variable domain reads GAGVSQTPSNKVTEKGKYVELRCDPISGHTALYWYRQSLGQGPEFLIYFQGTGAADDSGLPNDRFFAVRPEGSVSTLKIQRTERGDSAVYLCASSTGTGNTEAFFGQGTRLTVV.